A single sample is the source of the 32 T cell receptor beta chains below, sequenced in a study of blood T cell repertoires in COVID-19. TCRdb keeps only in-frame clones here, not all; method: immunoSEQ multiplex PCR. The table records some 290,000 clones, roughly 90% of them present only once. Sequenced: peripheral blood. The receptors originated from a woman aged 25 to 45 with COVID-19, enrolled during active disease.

The CDR3 sequence is CASSPSFLSGTGELFF. In nucleotides, the CDR3 is TGTGCCAGCAGCCCGTCGTTCCTTTCGGGCACCGGGGAGCTGTTTTTT. The chain combines TRBV3-1 (or the pseudogene TRBV3-2) with TRBJ2-2; D remains ambiguous. Looked up from germline, CDR1 is LGHDT and CDR2 is YNNKEL (reference sequence). This CDR3 is 16 amino acids long. Trimming stripped 4 bases from V and 4 bases from J, with 16 bases between.

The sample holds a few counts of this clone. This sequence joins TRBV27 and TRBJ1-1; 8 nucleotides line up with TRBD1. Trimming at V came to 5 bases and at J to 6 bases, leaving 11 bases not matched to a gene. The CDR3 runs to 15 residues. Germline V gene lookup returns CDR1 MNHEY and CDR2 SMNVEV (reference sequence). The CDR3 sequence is CASSPGTGGVAEAFF. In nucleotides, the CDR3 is TGTGCCAGCAGTCCCGGGACAGGAGGAGTAGCTGAAGCTTTCTTT.

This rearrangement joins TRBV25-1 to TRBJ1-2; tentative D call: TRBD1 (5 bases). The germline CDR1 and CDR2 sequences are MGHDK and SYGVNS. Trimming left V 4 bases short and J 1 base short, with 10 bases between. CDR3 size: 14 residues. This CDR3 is CASSAGGINYGYTF. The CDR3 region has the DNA TGTGCCAGCAGTGCGGGGGGGATTAACTATGGCTACACCTTC.

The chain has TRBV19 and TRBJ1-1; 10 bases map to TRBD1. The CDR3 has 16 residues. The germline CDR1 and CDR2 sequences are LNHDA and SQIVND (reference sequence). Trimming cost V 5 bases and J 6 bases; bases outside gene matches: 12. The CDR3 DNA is TGTGCCAGTAGTCCCAACCCGGGACAGGGGTTGGCTGAAGCTTTCTTT. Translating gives CASSPNPGQGLAEAFF.

In nucleotides, the CDR3 is TGTGCCAGCAAAGAGGAGGTCTGGAACTACTATGGCTACACCTTC. Protein sequence: CASKEEVWNYYGYTF. The chain is built from TRBV2 and TRBJ1-2; the D is unclear. The CDR3 contains 15 residues. Trimming took off 7 bases at V and 3 bases at J, with 18 bases between the two ends. The V gene's germline CDR1 is SNHLY and CDR2 FYNNEI.

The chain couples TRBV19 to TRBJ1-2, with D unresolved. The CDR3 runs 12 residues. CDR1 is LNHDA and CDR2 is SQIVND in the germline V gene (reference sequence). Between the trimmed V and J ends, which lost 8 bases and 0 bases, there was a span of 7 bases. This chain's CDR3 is CASLGANYGYTF. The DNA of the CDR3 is TGTGCCAGTTTAGGAGCTAACTATGGCTACACCTTC.

The CDR3 DNA follows: TGTGCCAGCAGTATCAGGGTGTTCCTACAAGAGACCCAGTACTTC. Protein sequence: CASSIRVFLQETQYF. The rearrangement uses TRBV6-5 and TRBJ2-5; D might be TRBD1 (5 bases). The CDR3 has 15 residues. Germline assignment: CDR1 MNHEY and CDR2 SVGAGI. Between the trimmed V and J ends, which lost 5 bases and 2 bases, there was a span of 15 bases.

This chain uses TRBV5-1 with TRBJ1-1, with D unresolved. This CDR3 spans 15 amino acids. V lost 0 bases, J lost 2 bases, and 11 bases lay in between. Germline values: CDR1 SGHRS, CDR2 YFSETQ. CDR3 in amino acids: CASSLGSGFNTEAFF. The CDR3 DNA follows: TGCGCCAGCAGCTTGGGTTCCGGGTTTAACACTGAAGCTTTCTTT.

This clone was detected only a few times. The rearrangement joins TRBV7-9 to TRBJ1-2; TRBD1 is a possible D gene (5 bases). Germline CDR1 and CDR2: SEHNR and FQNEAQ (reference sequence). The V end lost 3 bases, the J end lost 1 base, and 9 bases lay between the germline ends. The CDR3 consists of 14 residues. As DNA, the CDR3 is TGTGCCAGCAGCTTGGGACTGATTAACTATGGCTACACCTTC. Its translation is CASSLGLINYGYTF. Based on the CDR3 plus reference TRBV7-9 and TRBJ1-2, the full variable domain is DTGVSQNPRHKITKRGQNVTFRCDPISEHNRLYWYRQTLGQGPEFLTYFQNEAQLEKSRLLSDRFSAERPKGSFSTLEIQRTEQGDSAMYLCASSLGLINYGYTFGSGTRLTVV.

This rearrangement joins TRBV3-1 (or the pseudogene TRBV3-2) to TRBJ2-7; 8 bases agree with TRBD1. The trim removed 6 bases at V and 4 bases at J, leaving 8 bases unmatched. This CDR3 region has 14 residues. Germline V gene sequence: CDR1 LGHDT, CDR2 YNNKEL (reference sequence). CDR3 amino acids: CASSQTGDLYEQYF. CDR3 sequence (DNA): TGTGCCAGCAGTCAGACAGGGGACCTTTACGAGCAGTACTTC.

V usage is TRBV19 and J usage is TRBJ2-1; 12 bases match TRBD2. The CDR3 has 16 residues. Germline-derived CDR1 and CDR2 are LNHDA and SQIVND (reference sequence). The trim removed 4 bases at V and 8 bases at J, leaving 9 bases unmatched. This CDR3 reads CASSTTWTSGNYEQFF. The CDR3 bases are TGTGCCAGTAGTACTACCTGGACTAGCGGGAACTATGAGCAGTTCTTC.

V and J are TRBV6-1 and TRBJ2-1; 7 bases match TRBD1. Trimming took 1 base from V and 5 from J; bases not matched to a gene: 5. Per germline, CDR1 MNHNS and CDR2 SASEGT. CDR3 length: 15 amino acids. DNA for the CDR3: TGTGCCAGCAGTGAAGGACAGGGTTATAACAATGAGCAGTTCTTC. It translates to CASSEGQGYNNEQFF.

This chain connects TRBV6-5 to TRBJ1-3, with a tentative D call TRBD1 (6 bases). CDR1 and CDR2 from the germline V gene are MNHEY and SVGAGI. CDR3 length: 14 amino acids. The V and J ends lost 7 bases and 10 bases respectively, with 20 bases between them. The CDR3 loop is CASTSTGLGRTIYF. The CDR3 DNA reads TGTGCCAGCACCTCGACAGGTTTGGGAAGGACCATATATTTT.

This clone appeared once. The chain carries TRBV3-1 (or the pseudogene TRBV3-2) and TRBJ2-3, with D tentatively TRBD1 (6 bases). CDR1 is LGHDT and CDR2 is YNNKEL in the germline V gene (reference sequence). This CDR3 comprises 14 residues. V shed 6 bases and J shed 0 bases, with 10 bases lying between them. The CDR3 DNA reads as TGTGCCAGCAGGGCAGGGGAAAGCACAGATACGCAGTATTTT. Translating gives CASRAGESTDTQYF.

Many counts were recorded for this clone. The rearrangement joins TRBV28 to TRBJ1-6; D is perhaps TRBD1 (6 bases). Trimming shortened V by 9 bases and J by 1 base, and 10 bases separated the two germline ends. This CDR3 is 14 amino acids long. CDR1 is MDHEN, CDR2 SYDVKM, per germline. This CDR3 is CASLDRSYNSPLHF. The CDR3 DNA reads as TGTGCCAGTTTAGACAGGTCCTATAATTCACCCCTCCACTTT.

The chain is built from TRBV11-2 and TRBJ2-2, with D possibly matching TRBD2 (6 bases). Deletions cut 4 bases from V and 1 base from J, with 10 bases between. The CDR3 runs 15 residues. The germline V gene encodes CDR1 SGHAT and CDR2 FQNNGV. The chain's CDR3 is CASSSLGGNTGELFF. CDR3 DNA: TGTGCCAGCAGCTCCTTGGGGGGGAACACCGGGGAGCTGTTTTTT.

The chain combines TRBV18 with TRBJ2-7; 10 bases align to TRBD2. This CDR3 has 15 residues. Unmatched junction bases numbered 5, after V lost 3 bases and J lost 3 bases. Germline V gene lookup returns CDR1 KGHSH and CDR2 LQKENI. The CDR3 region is CASSPELAGIYEQYF. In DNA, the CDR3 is TGTGCCAGCTCACCTGAACTAGCGGGAATCTACGAGCAGTACTTC.

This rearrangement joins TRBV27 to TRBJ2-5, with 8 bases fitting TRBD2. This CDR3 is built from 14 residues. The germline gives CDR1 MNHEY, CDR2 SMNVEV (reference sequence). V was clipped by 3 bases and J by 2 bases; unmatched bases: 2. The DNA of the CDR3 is TGTGCCAGCAGTTTGGCGGGGGGACAAGAGACCCAGTACTTC. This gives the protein CASSLAGGQETQYF.

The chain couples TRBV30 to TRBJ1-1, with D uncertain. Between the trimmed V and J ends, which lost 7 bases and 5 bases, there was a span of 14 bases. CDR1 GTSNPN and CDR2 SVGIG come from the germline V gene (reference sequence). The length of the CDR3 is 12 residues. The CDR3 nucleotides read TGTGCCTTAGGGATTGAGCGGACTGAAGCTTTCTTT. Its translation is CALGIERTEAFF.

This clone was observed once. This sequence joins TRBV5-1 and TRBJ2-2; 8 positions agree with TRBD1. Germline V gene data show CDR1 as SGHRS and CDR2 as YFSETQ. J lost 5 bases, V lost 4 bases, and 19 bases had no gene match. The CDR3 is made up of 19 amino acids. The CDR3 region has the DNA TGCGCCAGCAGCCAAAAAGGAAAGACAGGGGAATTCAGTACCGGGGAGCTGTTTTTT. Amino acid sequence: CASSQKGKTGEFSTGELFF.

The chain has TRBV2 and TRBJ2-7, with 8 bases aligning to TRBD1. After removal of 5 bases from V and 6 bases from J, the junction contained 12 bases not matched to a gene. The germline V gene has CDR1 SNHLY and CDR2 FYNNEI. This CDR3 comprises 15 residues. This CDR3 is CASSPLRDRSSEQYF. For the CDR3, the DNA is TGTGCCAGCAGTCCACTCCGGGACAGGAGCTCCGAGCAGTACTTC. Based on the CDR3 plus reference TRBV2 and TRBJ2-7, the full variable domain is EPEVTQTPSHQVTQMGQEVILRCVPISNHLYFYWYRQILGQKVEFLVSFYNNEISEKSEIFDDQFSVERPDGSNFTLKIRSTKLEDSAMYFCASSPLRDRSSEQYFGPGTRLTVT.

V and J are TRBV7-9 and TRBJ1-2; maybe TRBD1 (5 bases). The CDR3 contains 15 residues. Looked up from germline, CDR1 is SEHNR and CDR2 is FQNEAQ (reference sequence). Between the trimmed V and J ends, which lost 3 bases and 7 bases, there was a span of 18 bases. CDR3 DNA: TGTGCCAGCAGCTTTTCAGACACAGGTCCAAGTGGCTACACCTTC. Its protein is CASSFSDTGPSGYTF.

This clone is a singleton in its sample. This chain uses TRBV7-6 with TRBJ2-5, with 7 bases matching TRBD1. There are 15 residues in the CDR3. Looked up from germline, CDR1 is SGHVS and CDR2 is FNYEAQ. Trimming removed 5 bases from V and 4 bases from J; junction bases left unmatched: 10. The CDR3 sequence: CASSPGTDGPETQYF. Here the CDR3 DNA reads TGTGCCAGCAGCCCGGGGACAGACGGACCAGAGACCCAGTACTTC.

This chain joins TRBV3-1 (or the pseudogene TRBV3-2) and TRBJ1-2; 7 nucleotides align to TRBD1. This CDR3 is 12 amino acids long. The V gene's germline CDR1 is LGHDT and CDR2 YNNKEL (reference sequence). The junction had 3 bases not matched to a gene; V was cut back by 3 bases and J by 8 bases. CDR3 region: CASSQRDSGYTF. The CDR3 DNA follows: TGTGCCAGCAGCCAGAGGGACAGCGGCTACACCTTC.

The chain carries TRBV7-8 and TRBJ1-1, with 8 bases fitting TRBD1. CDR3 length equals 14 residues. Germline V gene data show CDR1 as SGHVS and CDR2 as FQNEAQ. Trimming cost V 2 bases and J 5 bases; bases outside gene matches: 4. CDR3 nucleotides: TGTGCCAGCAGCTTACAGGGGGCAATAACTGAAGCTTTCTTT. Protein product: CASSLQGAITEAFF.

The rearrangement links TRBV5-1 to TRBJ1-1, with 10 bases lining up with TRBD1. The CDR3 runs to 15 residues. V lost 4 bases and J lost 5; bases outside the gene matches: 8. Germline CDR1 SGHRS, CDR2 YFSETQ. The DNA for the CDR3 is TGCGCCAGCAGCCCTGGACAGGGGGTATATACTGAAGCTTTCTTT. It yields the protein CASSPGQGVYTEAFF.

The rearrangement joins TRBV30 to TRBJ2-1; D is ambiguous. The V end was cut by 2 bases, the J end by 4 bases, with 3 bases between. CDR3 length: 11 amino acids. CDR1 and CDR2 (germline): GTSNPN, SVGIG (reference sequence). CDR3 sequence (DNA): TGTGCCTGGAGTCCTTACAATGAGCAGTTCTTC. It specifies CAWSPYNEQFF. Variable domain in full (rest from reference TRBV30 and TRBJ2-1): SQTIHQWPATLVQPVGSPLSLECTVEGTSNPNLYWYRQAAGRGLQLLFYSVGIGQISSEVPQNLSASRPQDRQFILSSKKLLLSDSGFYLCAWSPYNEQFFGPGTRLTVL.

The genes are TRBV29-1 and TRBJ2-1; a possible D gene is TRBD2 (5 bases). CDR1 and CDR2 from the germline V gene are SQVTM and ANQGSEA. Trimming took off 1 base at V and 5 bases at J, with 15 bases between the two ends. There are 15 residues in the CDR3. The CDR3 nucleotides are TGCAGCGTTGAAGCCTGGAGGTACCCTAACAATGAGCAGTTCTTC. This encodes CSVEAWRYPNNEQFF.

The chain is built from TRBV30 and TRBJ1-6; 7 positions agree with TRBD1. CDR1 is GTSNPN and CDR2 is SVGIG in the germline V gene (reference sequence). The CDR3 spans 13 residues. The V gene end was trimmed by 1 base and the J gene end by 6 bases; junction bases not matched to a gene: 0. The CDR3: CAWSGDSNSPLHF. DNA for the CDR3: TGTGCCTGGAGTGGGGACAGTAATTCACCCCTCCACTTT. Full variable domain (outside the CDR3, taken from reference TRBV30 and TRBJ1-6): SQTIHQWPATLVQPVGSPLSLECTVEGTSNPNLYWYRQAAGRGLQLLFYSVGIGQISSEVPQNLSASRPQDRQFILSSKKLLLSDSGFYLCAWSGDSNSPLHFGNGTRLTVT.

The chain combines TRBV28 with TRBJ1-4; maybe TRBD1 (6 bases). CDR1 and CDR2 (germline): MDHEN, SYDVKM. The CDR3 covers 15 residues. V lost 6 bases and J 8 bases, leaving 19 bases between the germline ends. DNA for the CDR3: TGTGCCAGCAGAGTTTTGAACAGGGTAGGGGAAAAACTGTTTTTT. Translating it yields CASRVLNRVGEKLFF.

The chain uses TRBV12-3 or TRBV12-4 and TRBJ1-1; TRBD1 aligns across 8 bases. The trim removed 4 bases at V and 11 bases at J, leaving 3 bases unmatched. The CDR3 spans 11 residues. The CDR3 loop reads CASSSRDRAFF. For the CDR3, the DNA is TGTGCCAGCAGTTCCCGGGACAGGGCTTTCTTT.

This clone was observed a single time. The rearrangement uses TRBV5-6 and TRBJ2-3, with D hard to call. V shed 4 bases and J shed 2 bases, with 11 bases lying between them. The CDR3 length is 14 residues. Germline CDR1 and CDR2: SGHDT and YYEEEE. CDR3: CASSVQRLTDTQYF. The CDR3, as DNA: TGTGCCAGCAGCGTGCAGCGCCTCACAGATACGCAGTATTTT.